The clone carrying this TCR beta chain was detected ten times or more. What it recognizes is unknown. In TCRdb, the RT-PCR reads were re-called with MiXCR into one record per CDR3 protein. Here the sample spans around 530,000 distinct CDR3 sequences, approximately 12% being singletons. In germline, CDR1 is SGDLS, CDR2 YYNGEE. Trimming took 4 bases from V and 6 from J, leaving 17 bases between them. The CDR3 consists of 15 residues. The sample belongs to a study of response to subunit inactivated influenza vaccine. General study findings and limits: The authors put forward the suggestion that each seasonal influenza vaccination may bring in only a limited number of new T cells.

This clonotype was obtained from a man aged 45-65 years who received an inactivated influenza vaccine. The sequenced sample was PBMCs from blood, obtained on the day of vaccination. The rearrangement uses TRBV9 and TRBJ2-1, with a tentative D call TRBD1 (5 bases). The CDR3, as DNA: TGTGCCAGCAGCCCTCGCCCGACAGCTTCCAATGAGCAGTTCTTC. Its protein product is CASSPRPTASNEQFF.